This T cell receptor (beta chain) was sequenced in a study of shared clonotypes between healthy human individuals (dated by TCRdb to between 2020 and 2021). For the wider study: The cohort included three men and a couple of women between 18 and 49 years of age. Different laboratories and diverse techniques were used to prepare libraries and sequence TCR repertoires, to increase sequencing depth and limit assay-specific biases. For each donor, three plates each were used for CD4 naive and CD4 memory, two plates were used for CD8 naive, and one plate was used for CD8 memory. Each donor's leukapheresis produced roughly between roughly 0.85 and 9 billion PBMCs. To estimate repertoire size and how much clonotype sharing occurs between individuals, the study deeply sequenced the blood TCR repertoires of five or six healthy adults.

CDR3 length: 12 amino acids, cysteine to phenylalanine. The kept DNA is CDR3 alone, 36 bases in frame from the first base. Trimming at the junction amounts to 0 bases on V and 8 bases on J, and the germline ends lie 6 bases apart. The germline V gene encodes CDR1 SGHTA and CDR2 FQGNSA. Study-wide findings and limitations: Pairwise subsampling indicated that sequencing depth was expected to affect the degree of clonotype sharing among donors. Higher generation probabilities were observed for clonotypes shared by all four sorted-subset donors than for non-shared clonotypes. The small number of donors limited the genetic and exposure-history diversity represented. Sampling was restricted to blood, and TCR repertoires in tissue are likely to differ from TCR repertoires in blood. Larger estimated clonotype richness was generally found for naive subsets than for memory subsets. Rarefaction of sorted-subset datasets indicated incomplete sequencing despite the large sequencing depth. Sharing across a few donors was observed for around 5% of naive CD4, over 3% of naive CD8, 2% to 2.5% of memory CD4, and about 0.38% of memory CD8 clonotypes.

The donors were healthy, HIV-negative adults with no recently reported acute infections or vaccinations. Every donor was a Caucasian adult residing in Nashville, Tennessee, USA. CD4+ T cells were enriched by magnetic negative selection, after which naive cells were positively selected on CD45RA and the negative fraction was taken as the memory subset. Blood was collected by leukapheresis, and PBMCs were isolated by Ficoll-Histopaque density gradient centrifugation and then cryopreserved in liquid nitrogen vapor phase. Purity and quantity of every magnetically sorted T cell population were checked by analytical flow cytometry. Each sorted fraction had its genomic DNA isolated and then quantified by UV absorbance on a Nanodrop 2000c. This clone was seen only a few times. Its binding antigen is unknown. The sample holds no much larger clone one base away, and base qualities are not on file. Using the deep immunoSEQ assay, TCR CDR3 regions were amplified from genomic DNA by multiplex PCR. Extracted genomic DNA from each cell subset was distributed evenly across all wells of several immunoSEQ 96-well plates, and each plate was treated as a replicate. For sorted subsets, about 210 ng of genomic DNA, equivalent to some 30,000 T cell genomes, went into each replicate PCR. The purified libraries were quantified using a Qubit 3.0 fluorometer, sized with a Bioanalyzer 2100, and then quantified again using the KAPA Library Quantification kit. Each immunoSEQ 96-well plate was sequenced on its own single-read 150-cycle Illumina NextSeq 550 flow cell. The original pipeline was this. Because the immunoSEQ output included only junctional sequences and no quality scores, the filtering could not be the same as the filtering used for full-length reads. Sequences were annotated with PyIR, a Python wrapper for IgBLAST v1.9, using IMGT germline references to assign V/J genes and CDR3. Reads were removed for weak V/J assignments (E-value above 1e-6), missing CDR3, stop codons, out-of-frame junctions, or ambiguous translated residues. V3J clonotypes were defined as sequences sharing an identical inferred V gene, J gene, and CDR3 amino acid sequence. To compute the percentage overlap between repertoires, the number of shared unique clonotypes was divided by the size of the smaller repertoire. RTK rarefaction, the Chao1 estimator, and Recon v2.1 estimates of unobserved clonotypes were used to assess repertoire richness. Generation probabilities were computed with OLGA for all TCRbeta clonotypes obtained by the gDNA method from a handful of donors. This is the immuneACCESS table as TCRdb keeps it, with only in-frame sequences that have V and J called. A part of the clones is gone; compared with another copy, unresolved V genes explain less than half, and the rest is unexplained. The V and J calls and clone size come from that table; D and trimming were worked out from the DNA. The sample table contains 1.6 million or so clones; only one count was recorded for approximately 98.5% of them. The leading ten clones occupy around 0.33% of the sample.

Rearrangement joined TRBV7-2 to TRBJ2-3, with the D gene not confidently named. Sequenced material: naive CD4+ T cells sorted from blood. The label giving this sample's cell subset or site can be read as: CD45RA+ positively selected. This sequence originates from a man aged 25 to 45 in good health. The CDR3 region reads CASSLAGSTQYF. The nucleotide sequence is given as TGTGCCAGCAGCTTAGCGGGAAGTACGCAGTATTTT.